The 5 T cell receptor beta chains reported below all come from one sample, sequenced in a study of graft-versus-host responses after intestinal transplantation. Only in-frame clones appear in the TCRdb table, and some are missing; sequencing was by immunoSEQ multiplex PCR. Among 8,000 to 8,500 clones listed, over 85% were seen once. This material consisted of PBMCs, taken 11 days after intestinal transplantation. The receptors were sampled from a human patient who received an intestinal transplant, so some T cells may come from the graft donor.

This sequence joins TRBV10-1 and TRBJ1-2; 7 bases map to TRBD1. The germline gives CDR1 WNHNN, CDR2 SYGVQD (reference sequence). Losses at the gene ends were 6 bases for V and 2 bases for J; bases not matched to a gene: 3. This CDR3 region has 13 residues. CDR3: CASRTGQNYGYTF. CDR3 nucleotide sequence: TGCGCCAGCAGGACGGGACAGAACTATGGCTACACCTTC.

In DNA, the CDR3 is TGTGCCAGCAGTTGGGCCTCTGAATTCTACGAGCAGTACTTC. The encoded protein is CASSWASEFYEQYF. The chain has TRBV6-5 and TRBJ2-7; D is uncertain. V dropped 4 bases and J dropped 3 bases, with 13 bases sitting between them. The CDR3 length is 14 residues. CDR1 is MNHEY and CDR2 is SVGAGI in the germline V gene.

This clone has just a few counts. The rearrangement joins TRBV7-6 to TRBJ2-6; the D gene is possibly TRBD2 (6 bases). V dropped 5 bases and J dropped 0 bases, with 11 bases sitting between them. The germline V gene encodes CDR1 SGHVS and CDR2 FNYEAQ. The CDR3 is 16 residues long. CDR3 sequence: CASSPLGGSGANVLTF. CDR3 DNA: TGTGCCAGCAGCCCTTTGGGGGGCTCTGGGGCCAACGTCCTGACTTTC.

V and J are TRBV6-4 and TRBJ1-3; 9 nucleotides line up with TRBD1. This CDR3 is 20 amino acids long. With V trimmed by 9 bases and J by 2 bases, 23 bases remained unmatched. Germline loops: CDR1 MRHNA, CDR2 SNTAGT. CDR3 amino acids: CASGTGGQGRRAIAGNTIYF. The CDR3 DNA reads as TGTGCCAGTGGGACCGGGGGACAGGGCAGGAGGGCGATCGCTGGAAACACCATATATTTT.

V gene TRBV25-1 combines with J gene TRBJ2-3, with 7 bases fitting TRBD1. The CDR3 is made up of 15 amino acids. Germline V CDR1 and CDR2: MGHDK, SYGVNS. With 2 bases clipped from V and 2 bases from J, the junction kept 4 bases outside the gene matches. DNA of the CDR3: TGTGCCAGCAGTGAAGGGGACAGAGACACAGATACGCAGTATTTT. Protein: CASSEGDRDTDTQYF.